This TCR beta chain was recorded in a study of human thymus T cells. Sequencing was performed with immunoSEQ multiplex PCR; in TCRdb, only in-frame clones are kept and a portion is missing. The sample consists of 45,000 to 50,000 clones, just under 95% of them appearing once. The V end was cut by 8 bases, the J end by 0 bases, with 15 bases between. From germline, CDR1 is MDHEN and CDR2 SYDVKM. The CDR3 consists of 15 residues. All available leukocytes, rather than a set cell count, yielded the blood DNA. The count of this clone is one. The sequencing input was blood. The rearrangement uses TRBV28 and TRBJ2-3; no reliable D call. The sequence derives from a girl under two years old with a congenital heart defect but otherwise immunologically healthy. The CDR3 loop reads CASCRSRSSTDTQYF. The CDR3 DNA follows: TGTGCCAGCTGCCGCTCGCGCAGTAGCACAGATACGCAGTATTTT.